The 18 T cell receptor beta chains below were found in one sample sequenced in a study of CD8 T cells in Susac syndrome. It was with random hexamers that roughly 0.5 to 1 ug RNA was reverse transcribed. TCRdb reanalysed the immunoSEQ multiplex PCR reads using MiXCR and keeps one entry per CDR3 protein. The sample consists of about 200,000 distinct CDR3 sequences, approximately 93% of them appearing once. Input material: CD4+ T cells from PBMCs. The receptors here all came from a human donor in good health.

A few counts support this clonotype. The chain joins TRBV7-3 to TRBJ1-1; possibly TRBD1 for D (5 bases). CDR3 length: 14 residues. Trimming pared 4 bases from V and 6 bases from J, leaving 15 bases between. Germline V gene data show CDR1 as SGHTA and CDR2 as FQGTGA. The CDR3 DNA sequence: TGTGCCAGCAGCTCCACCACAGTGGGGGCTGAAGCTTTCTTT. Protein product: CASSSTTVGAEAFF.

This chain joins TRBV6-5 and TRBJ1-1; TRBD1 might be the D (6 bases). CDR1 and CDR2 (germline): MNHEY, SVGAGI. The CDR3 covers 15 residues. V shed 5 bases and J shed 2 bases, with 15 bases lying between them. The DNA of the CDR3 is TGTGCCAGCAGTCTATTCAGGACAGACAACACTGAAGCTTTCTTT. As protein: CASSLFRTDNTEAFF.

The chain has TRBV9 and TRBJ1-1; unclear D gene. The germline CDR1 and CDR2 sequences are SGDLS and YYNGEE. V lost 4 bases and J lost 1, with 11 bases in between. The CDR3 contains 14 residues. The CDR3 region is CASSPHVSNTEAFF. CDR3 DNA sequence: TGTGCCAGCAGCCCCCACGTATCGAACACTGAAGCTTTCTTT.

CDR3 amino acids: CASSQAGGASYNEQFF. The CDR3 nucleotides read TGCGCCAGCAGCCAGGCAGGGGGCGCCTCCTACAATGAGCAGTTCTTC. The rearrangement joins TRBV5-1 to TRBJ2-1, with 8 bases identical to TRBD1. This CDR3 spans 16 amino acids. The V segment lost 4 bases and the J segment 0 bases; nucleotides outside the gene matches: 6. Germline CDR1 and CDR2: SGHRS and YFSETQ.

This chain joins TRBV7-8 and TRBJ1-5; TRBD1 aligns across 8 bases. V was pared by 3 bases and J by 1 base, with 2 bases of the junction left unmatched. The germline V gene has CDR1 SGHVS and CDR2 FQNEAQ. The CDR3 contains 15 residues. The CDR3 DNA is TGTGCCAGCAGCTTTGGACAGGGCAGCAATCAGCCCCAGCATTTT. The encoded protein is CASSFGQGSNQPQHF.

V gene TRBV6-6 combines with J gene TRBJ1-2; D is ambiguous. V gave up 3 bases and J gave up 0 bases, with 5 bases separating them. Germline-derived CDR1 and CDR2 are MNHNY and SVGAGI (reference sequence). The CDR3 is 13 residues long. CDR3 bases: TGTGCCAGCAGTTATGAGGCTAACTATGGCTACACCTTC. This codes for CASSYEANYGYTF.

The chain joins TRBV3-1 to TRBJ2-1, with D uncertain. V lost 0 bases and J 9 bases, leaving 6 bases between the germline ends. CDR1 LGHDT and CDR2 YNNKEL come from the germline V gene (reference sequence). The length of the CDR3 is 12 residues. The CDR3 DNA reads TGTGCCAGCAGCCAAGATCTAGGTGAGCAGTTCTTC. It yields the protein CASSQDLGEQFF.

The CDR3, as DNA: TGTGCCAGCACCGCACGGCAAAATGGCTACACCTTC. Its protein product is CASTARQNGYTF. The chain joins TRBV12-3 or TRBV12-4 to TRBJ1-2; no firm D call. The CDR3 is made up of 12 amino acids. V lost 7 bases, J lost 6 bases, and 12 bases lay in between.

This rearrangement joins TRBV15 to TRBJ2-2, with D tentatively TRBD1 (5 bases). This CDR3 has 15 residues. V lost 4 bases to trimming and J lost 4 bases, with 13 bases between them. From germline, CDR1 is LNHNV and CDR2 YYDKDF (reference sequence). The chain's CDR3 is CATSKRGASTGELFF. The CDR3 nucleotides read TGTGCCACCAGCAAAAGGGGCGCTTCCACCGGGGAGCTGTTTTTT.

The rearrangement joins TRBV20-1 to TRBJ2-5; 7 bases map to TRBD1. CDR1 and CDR2 (germline): DFQATT, SNEGSKA (reference sequence). There are 12 residues in the CDR3. V trimming: 5 bases; J trimming: 4 bases; junction bases outside the gene matches: 4. This chain's CDR3 is CSAPDRAETQYF. The CDR3 DNA sequence: TGCAGTGCTCCTGACAGGGCAGAGACCCAGTACTTC.

The chain employs TRBV2 and TRBJ1-2, with 7 nucleotides matching TRBD1. Germline loops: CDR1 SNHLY, CDR2 FYNNEI. CDR3 length: 16 amino acids. Trimming cost V 4 bases and J 6 bases; bases outside gene matches: 14. The CDR3 sequence: CASSGGGPTGMHGYTF. The CDR3 DNA follows: TGTGCCAGCAGTGGAGGGGGCCCGACAGGGATGCATGGCTACACCTTC.

The chain combines TRBV5-1 with TRBJ2-7, with D perhaps matching TRBD2 (7 bases). CDR3 size: 13 residues. In germline, CDR1 is SGHRS, CDR2 YFSETQ. V was trimmed by 6 bases and J by 1 base, leaving 11 bases between them. CDR3 sequence: CASMRGQSYEQYF. DNA of the CDR3: TGCGCCAGCATGCGGGGGCAGTCCTACGAGCAGTACTTC.

This chain joins TRBV6-2 or TRBV6-3 and TRBJ1-1; D not certain. Trimming cost V 0 bases and J 0 bases, with 8 bases left between them. The CDR3 loop spans 15 amino acids. The germline V gene encodes CDR1 MNHEY and CDR2 SVGEGT. The CDR3 DNA reads TGTGCCAGCAGTTACTCAGGCGGGTTGAACACTGAAGCTTTCTTT. Its translation: CASSYSGGLNTEAFF.

The chain recombines TRBV28 with TRBJ1-2, with TRBD1 identical over 9 bases. Germline values: CDR1 MDHEN, CDR2 SYDVKM. The ends lost 8 bases at V and 2 bases at J; junction bases unmatched: 12. This CDR3 region has 16 residues. This CDR3 reads CASESTGQGLNYGYTF. The CDR3 DNA reads as TGTGCCAGCGAATCCACGGGACAGGGTCTAAACTATGGCTACACCTTC.

The chain employs TRBV28 and TRBJ2-4, with D possibly called TRBD1 or TRBD2 (7 bases each). This CDR3 comprises 14 residues. Trimming cost V 3 bases and J 8 bases, with 14 bases left between them. Germline loops: CDR1 MDHEN, CDR2 SYDVKM. The CDR3 protein is CASSLQGGMDIQYF. The CDR3 region has the DNA TGTGCCAGCAGTTTGCAGGGGGGGATGGACATTCAGTACTTC.

V and J are TRBV19 and TRBJ2-5, with 9 bases that match TRBD1. This CDR3 region has 16 residues. J lost 2 bases, V lost 10 bases, and 14 bases had no gene match. Per germline, CDR1 LNHDA and CDR2 SQIVND (reference sequence). For the CDR3, the DNA is TGTGCCACCTCTTTACTACAGGGGGCGAGACAAGAGACCCAGTACTTC. This codes for CATSLLQGARQETQYF. Drawing the rest from reference TRBV19 and TRBJ2-5, the complete variable domain is DGGITQSPKYLFRKEGQNVTLSCEQNLNHDAMYWYRQDPGQGLRLIYYSQIVNDFQKGDIAEGYSVSREKKESFPLTVTSAQKNPTAFYLCATSLLQGARQETQYFGPGTRLLVL.

This clonotype was counted a single time. The rearrangement joins TRBV27 to TRBJ1-2; 7 bases line up with TRBD1. The CDR3 runs 14 residues. J lost 6 bases, V lost 4 bases, and 8 bases had no gene match. Germline lookup yields CDR1 MNHEY and CDR2 SMNVEV (reference sequence). The CDR3 loop reads CASSYGRTGNGYTF. The DNA of the CDR3 is TGTGCCAGCAGTTACGGTCGGACAGGAAATGGCTACACCTTC.

This chain links TRBV27 with TRBJ1-1, with a tentative D call TRBD1 (6 bases). The germline gives CDR1 MNHEY, CDR2 SMNVEV (reference sequence). The CDR3 totals 14 residues. The germline V and J ends were trimmed by 4 bases and 3 bases, with 12 bases remaining between them. CDR3 nucleotides: TGTGCCAGCAGTTCCAGGGGAGGGGACACTGAAGCTTTCTTT. Encoded protein: CASSSRGGDTEAFF.